Listed below are T cell receptor beta chains from one sample, sequenced in a study of T-cell reconstitution after alpha-beta-depleted transplantation in children. MiXCR was run by TCRdb on the PCR reads, yielding one entry per CDR3 protein. The sample consists of 500,000 to 600,000 distinct CDR3 sequences, roughly 27% of them appearing once. The source material was PBMCs, sampled before TCRalphabeta/CD19-depleted stem cell transplant. Every receptor here comes from a boy under two years old with Wiskott-Aldrich syndrome, due to receive a stem cell transplant. CDR3s include the opening cysteine and the closing phenylalanine or tryptophan. D genes are given only for firm matches. Rows give clone size only sometimes, using once, few, many, or a class for an expanded clone.

len: 14
abundance: .
v_gene: TRBV5-1
d_gene: .
j_gene: TRBJ2-1
CDR3nt: TGTGCCAGCTCCTCTCTCTCTTCCTACAATGAGCAGTTCTTC
CDR3aa: CASSSLSSYNEQFF

len: 16
abundance: few
v_gene: TRBV9
d_gene: .
j_gene: TRBJ1-4
CDR3nt: TGTGCCAGCAGCGCCGGGGGACGCTTCCCTAATGAAAAACTGTTTTTT
CDR3aa: CASSAGGRFPNEKLFF

len: 14
abundance: .
v_gene: TRBV29-1
d_gene: .
j_gene: TRBJ2-6
CDR3nt: TGCAGCGTTGAAAGGCTCTCTGGGGCCAACGTCCTGACTTTC
CDR3aa: CSVERLSGANVLTF

len: 12
abundance: few
v_gene: TRBV12-3/TRBV12-4
d_gene: .
j_gene: TRBJ2-5
CDR3nt: TGTGCCAGCAGTTTTGGCCTCCAGACCCAGTACTTC
CDR3aa: CASSFGLQTQYF

len: 15
abundance: .
v_gene: TRBV10-3
d_gene: .
j_gene: TRBJ1-4
CDR3nt: TGTGCCATCAGTGTCCCAGGGCTAGGACACGAAAAACTGTTTTTT
CDR3aa: CAISVPGLGHEKLFF

len: 11
abundance: .
v_gene: TRBV20-1
d_gene: .
j_gene: TRBJ2-7
CDR3nt: TGCAGTGCTACCCGGGCCTACGAGCAGTACTTC
CDR3aa: CSATRAYEQYF

len: 10
abundance: .
v_gene: TRBV29-1
d_gene: TRBD2
j_gene: TRBJ2-3
CDR3nt: TGCAGCGCCGGACTAGCTACGCAGTATTTT
CDR3aa: CSAGLATQYF

len: 14
abundance: few
v_gene: TRBV12-3/TRBV12-4
d_gene: .
j_gene: TRBJ1-5
CDR3nt: TGTGCCAGCAGTCCCCGACAGACCGATCAGCCCCAGCATTTT
CDR3aa: CASSPRQTDQPQHF

len: 16
abundance: .
v_gene: TRBV4-2
d_gene: .
j_gene: TRBJ2-5
CDR3nt: TGTGCCAGCAGCCCCGAGATAAACCAGGGTGGAGGGTCCCAGTACTTC
CDR3aa: CASSPEINQGGGSQYF

len: 18
abundance: .
v_gene: TRBV24-1
d_gene: TRBD1
j_gene: TRBJ1-5
CDR3nt: TGTGCCGCCCACCAATGGAGACAGGGGTTTTATAGCAATCAGCCCCAGCATTTT
CDR3aa: CAAHQWRQGFYSNQPQHF

len: 14
abundance: .
v_gene: TRBV20-1
d_gene: TRBD1
j_gene: TRBJ1-5
CDR3nt: TGCAGTGCTAGAGGCGGGACAGGGAATCAGCCCCAGCATTTT
CDR3aa: CSARGGTGNQPQHF

len: 16
abundance: .
v_gene: TRBV20-1
d_gene: .
j_gene: TRBJ1-1
CDR3nt: TGCAGTGCTAGAGATCGCGGGCAAGGACAGTACACTGAAGCTTTCTTT
CDR3aa: CSARDRGQGQYTEAFF

len: 13
abundance: few
v_gene: TRBV5-1
d_gene: .
j_gene: TRBJ1-1
CDR3nt: TGCGCCAGCAGCTTGGTGGAGGGAACTGAAGCTTTCTTT
CDR3aa: CASSLVEGTEAFF

len: 18
abundance: few
v_gene: TRBV10-3
d_gene: TRBD2
j_gene: TRBJ2-6
CDR3nt: TGTGCCATCAGTGAGTCGATTTGGACTAGCTCTGGGGCCAACGTCCTGACTTTC
CDR3aa: CAISESIWTSSGANVLTF

len: 14
abundance: .
v_gene: TRBV20-1
d_gene: TRBD2
j_gene: TRBJ2-3
CDR3nt: TGCAGTGCTAGATATTCAGCGGGGACAGATACGCAGTATTTT
CDR3aa: CSARYSAGTDTQYF

len: 13
abundance: .
v_gene: TRBV7-3
d_gene: TRBD2
j_gene: TRBJ2-1
CDR3nt: TGTGCCAGCAGCACCGGACTAGACCGGGAGCAGTTCTTC
CDR3aa: CASSTGLDREQFF

len: 12
abundance: few
v_gene: TRBV10-3
d_gene: .
j_gene: TRBJ2-7
CDR3nt: TGTGCCATCAGCCAGGCCTCCTACGAGCAGTACTTC
CDR3aa: CAISQASYEQYF

len: 12
abundance: .
v_gene: TRBV29-1
d_gene: .
j_gene: TRBJ2-1
CDR3nt: TGCAGCGTTGAAGATCGCCCCAACGAGCAGTTCTTC
CDR3aa: CSVEDRPNEQFF

len: 14
abundance: .
v_gene: TRBV15
d_gene: .
j_gene: TRBJ2-2
CDR3nt: TGTGCCACCAGCAGAGAAGTGAACACCGGGGAGCTGTTTTTT
CDR3aa: CATSREVNTGELFF

len: 17
abundance: few
v_gene: TRBV4-1
d_gene: .
j_gene: TRBJ2-3
CDR3nt: TGCGCCAGCAGCCGAGAGGGAGCTCCCCTGTCCACAGATACGCAGTATTTT
CDR3aa: CASSREGAPLSTDTQYF

len: 13
abundance: few
v_gene: TRBV20-1
d_gene: .
j_gene: TRBJ2-7
CDR3nt: TGCAGTGCTAGGCGCCAGCCAACCTACGAGCAGTACTTC
CDR3aa: CSARRQPTYEQYF

len: 13
abundance: few
v_gene: TRBV5-1
d_gene: .
j_gene: TRBJ2-3
CDR3nt: TGCGCCAGCAGGGCCGGGAACACAGATACGCAGTATTTT
CDR3aa: CASRAGNTDTQYF

len: 14
abundance: .
v_gene: TRBV5-1
d_gene: .
j_gene: TRBJ1-2
CDR3nt: TGCGCCAGCAGCATCTCAGGGGAGCCCTATGGCTACACCTTC
CDR3aa: CASSISGEPYGYTF

len: 14
abundance: few
v_gene: TRBV5-1
d_gene: .
j_gene: TRBJ2-7
CDR3nt: TGCGCCAGCAGCTTGGAAGTCGGGGCCTACGAGCAGTACTTC
CDR3aa: CASSLEVGAYEQYF

len: 19
abundance: .
v_gene: TRBV11-1
d_gene: TRBD2
j_gene: TRBJ2-3
CDR3nt: TGTGCCAGCAGCTTAGGGTCCGGCGGGAGGTCTTCTAGCACAGATACGCAGTATTTT
CDR3aa: CASSLGSGGRSSSTDTQYF

len: 14
abundance: .
v_gene: TRBV20-1
d_gene: .
j_gene: TRBJ2-6
CDR3nt: TGCAGTGCTAGAGATCTAGCTGGGGCCAACGTCCTGACTTTC
CDR3aa: CSARDLAGANVLTF

len: 15
abundance: few
v_gene: TRBV7-3
d_gene: .
j_gene: TRBJ2-1
CDR3nt: TGTGCCAGCAGCTTAATGGGCCTGATGTACAATGAGCAGTTCTTC
CDR3aa: CASSLMGLMYNEQFF

len: 13
abundance: few
v_gene: TRBV20-1
d_gene: TRBD2
j_gene: TRBJ2-5
CDR3nt: TGCAGTGCTAGATTTAGCGGGAGTCTAACCCAGTACTTC
CDR3aa: CSARFSGSLTQYF